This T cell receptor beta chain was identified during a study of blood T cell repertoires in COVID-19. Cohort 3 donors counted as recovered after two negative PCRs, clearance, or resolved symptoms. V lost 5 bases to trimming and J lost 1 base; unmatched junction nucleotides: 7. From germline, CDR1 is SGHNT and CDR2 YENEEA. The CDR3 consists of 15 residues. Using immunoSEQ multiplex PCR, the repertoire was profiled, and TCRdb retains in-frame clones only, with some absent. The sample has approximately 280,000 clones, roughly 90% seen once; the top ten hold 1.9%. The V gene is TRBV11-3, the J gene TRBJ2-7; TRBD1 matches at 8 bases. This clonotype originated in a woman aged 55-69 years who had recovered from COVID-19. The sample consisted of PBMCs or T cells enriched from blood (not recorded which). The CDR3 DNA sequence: TGTGCCAGCAGCCGGCAGGGGGCCCTATCCTACGAGCAGTACTTC. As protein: CASSRQGALSYEQYF.